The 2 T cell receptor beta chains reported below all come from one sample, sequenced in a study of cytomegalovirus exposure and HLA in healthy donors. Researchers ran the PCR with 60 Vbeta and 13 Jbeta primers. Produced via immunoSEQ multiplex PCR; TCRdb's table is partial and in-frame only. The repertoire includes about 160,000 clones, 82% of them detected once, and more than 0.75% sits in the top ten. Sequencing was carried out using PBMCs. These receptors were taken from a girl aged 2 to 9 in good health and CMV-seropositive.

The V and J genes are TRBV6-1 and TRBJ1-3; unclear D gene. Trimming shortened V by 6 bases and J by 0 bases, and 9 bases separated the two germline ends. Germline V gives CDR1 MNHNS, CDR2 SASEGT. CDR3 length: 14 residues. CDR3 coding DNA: TGTGCCAGCAGCCTCACAGTCTCTGGAAACACCATATATTTT. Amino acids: CASSLTVSGNTIYF.

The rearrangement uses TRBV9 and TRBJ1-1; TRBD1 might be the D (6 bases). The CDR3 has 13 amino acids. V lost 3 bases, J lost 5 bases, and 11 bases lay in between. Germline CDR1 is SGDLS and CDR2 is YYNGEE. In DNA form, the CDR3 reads TGTGCCAGCAGCGGCTCAGGGGTGACTGAAGCTTTCTTT. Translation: CASSGSGVTEAFF. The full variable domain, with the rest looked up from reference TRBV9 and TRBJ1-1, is DSGVTQTPKHLITATGQRVTLRCSPRSGDLSVYWYQQSLDQGLQFLIQYYNGEERAKGNILERFSAQQFPDLHSELNLSSLELGDSALYFCASSGSGVTEAFFGQGTRLTVV.